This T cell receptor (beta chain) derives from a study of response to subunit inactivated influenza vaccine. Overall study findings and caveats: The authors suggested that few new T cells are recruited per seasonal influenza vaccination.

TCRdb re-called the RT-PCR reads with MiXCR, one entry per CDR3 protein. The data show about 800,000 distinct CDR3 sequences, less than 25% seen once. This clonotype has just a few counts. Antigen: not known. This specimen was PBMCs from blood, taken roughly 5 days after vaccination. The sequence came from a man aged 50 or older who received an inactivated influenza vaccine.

The DNA of the CDR3 is TGTGCCAGCAGGGTCATAGGGGGGGGACTCTACGAGCAGTACTTC. Residues: CASRVIGGGLYEQYF. V gene TRBV27 combines with J gene TRBJ2-7; TRBD2 is a possible D gene (7 bases). The CDR3 spans 15 residues. CDR1 and CDR2 from the germline V gene are MNHEY and SMNVEV (reference sequence). The V end lost 6 bases, the J end lost 3 bases, and 18 bases lay between the germline ends.